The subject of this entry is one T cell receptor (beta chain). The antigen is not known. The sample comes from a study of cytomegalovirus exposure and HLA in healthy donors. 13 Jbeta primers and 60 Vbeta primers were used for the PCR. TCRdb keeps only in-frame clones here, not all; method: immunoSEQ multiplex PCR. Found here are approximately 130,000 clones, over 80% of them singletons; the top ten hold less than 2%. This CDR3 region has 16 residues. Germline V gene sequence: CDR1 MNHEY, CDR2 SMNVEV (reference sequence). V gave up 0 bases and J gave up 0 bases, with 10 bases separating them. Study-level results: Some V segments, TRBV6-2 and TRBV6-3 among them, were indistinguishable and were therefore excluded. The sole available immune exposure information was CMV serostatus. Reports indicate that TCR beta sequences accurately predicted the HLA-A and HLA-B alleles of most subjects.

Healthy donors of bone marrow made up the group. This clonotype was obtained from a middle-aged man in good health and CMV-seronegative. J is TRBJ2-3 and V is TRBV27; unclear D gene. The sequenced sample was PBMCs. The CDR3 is CASSLSPPSSTDTQYF. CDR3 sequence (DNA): TGTGCCAGCAGTTTATCCCCTCCTTCTAGCACAGATACGCAGTATTTT.